Listed below are T cell receptor beta chains from one sample, sequenced in a study of T cells in Graves' hyperthyroidism and ophthalmopathy. TCRdb recomputed calls from the multiplex PCR reads with MiXCR, one row per CDR3 protein. The data contain under 350,000 distinct CDR3 sequences, roughly an eighth of them singletons. Sequenced sample: blood. The source of these receptors is a woman in her thirties or forties with Graves' ophthalmopathy. Both conserved end residues are part of each CDR3. Fields, in order: D gene, clone size, V gene, J gene, CDR3 DNA, CDR3 protein. The D gene is left open where the match is weak. Only part of the rows carry a size: once, few, many, or a class if the clone is expanded.

-,-,TRBV14,TRBJ2-1,TGTGCCAGCAGCCAACGTCTCTCCAATGAGCAGTTCTTC,CASSQRLSNEQFF
TRBD1,many,TRBV20-1,TRBJ1-2,TGCAGTGCTACCGGGACAGCTAACTATGGCTACACCTTC,CSATGTANYGYTF
TRBD1,many,TRBV28,TRBJ2-2,TGTGCCAGCAGAAGGAAGGGGACAGGGTCCATCGGGGAGCTGTTTTTT,CASRRKGTGSIGELFF
TRBD1,-,TRBV29-1,TRBJ1-2,TGCAGCGCGACCCGGGACAGAAGTAATCGAGGCTACACCTTC,CSATRDRSNRGYTF
-,many,TRBV12-3/TRBV12-4,TRBJ1-1,TGTGCCAGCAGTCGGCAGGCAACTGAAGCTTTCTTT,CASSRQATEAFF
TRBD1,-,TRBV5-1,TRBJ1-3,TGCGCCAGCAGGGGACAGCTCTCTGGAAACACCATATATTTT,CASRGQLSGNTIYF
TRBD1,many,TRBV5-5,TRBJ1-6,TGTGCCAGCAGCCCAGGGACAGGTAGCAATTCACCCCTCCACTTT,CASSPGTGSNSPLHF
-,many,TRBV28,TRBJ2-2,TGTGCCAGCAGTTTGACACCGAACACCGGGGAGCTGTTTTTT,CASSLTPNTGELFF
-,many,TRBV20-1,TRBJ1-6,TGCAGTGCTAGGGGCCCCTCCTATAATTCACCCCTCCACTTT,CSARGPSYNSPLHF
TRBD2,many,TRBV2,TRBJ2-1,TGTGCCAGCAGTGAAGAAGCTTTTGGACTAGCGGGAGTGTCCCATAATGAGCAGTTCTTC,CASSEEAFGLAGVSHNEQFF
TRBD1,-,TRBV11-3,TRBJ2-7,TGTGCCAGCAGCCCTCGGACAGGACGGGGATCCTACGAGCAGTACTTC,CASSPRTGRGSYEQYF
TRBD1,many,TRBV2,TRBJ1-5,TGTGCCAGCAGTGCCGTAGACCACCGACAGGGCGTTCGGATGGGCAATCAGCCCCAGCATTTT,CASSAVDHRQGVRMGNQPQHF
TRBD1,few,TRBV5-4,TRBJ2-7,TGTGCCAGCAGCTTGGAGGGGACAGGGTCACACGAGCAGTACTTC,CASSLEGTGSHEQYF
TRBD2,few,TRBV29-1,TRBJ2-7,TGCAGCGTACGGACTAGCGGCTCCTACGAGCAGTACTTC,CSVRTSGSYEQYF
-,many,TRBV7-9,TRBJ1-5,TGTGCCAGCAGCTTCGACGGCCAATTCAATCAGCCCCAGCATTTT,CASSFDGQFNQPQHF
TRBD1,-,TRBV7-8,TRBJ1-1,TGTGCCAGCAGATCTAATACCGGGACAGAGGGTACCGAAGCTTTCTTT,CASRSNTGTEGTEAFF
TRBD1,many,TRBV2,TRBJ2-1,TGTGCCAGCATGCCGGGGACAGGGGTAAACAATGAGCAGTTCTTC,CASMPGTGVNNEQFF
TRBD1,few,TRBV7-2,TRBJ1-3,TGTGCCAGCAGGTCAGGGGGGTCTGGAAACACCATATATTTT,CASRSGGSGNTIYF
-,-,TRBV6-5,TRBJ2-1,TGTGCCAGCAGTTCCGCAGGACCCAAAGGAGGGTTCTTC,CASSSAGPKGGFF
-,many,TRBV2,TRBJ1-2,TGTGCCAGCAGGCCACCGCGCTGGAGTAGTTACTATGGCTACACCTTC,CASRPPRWSSYYGYTF
TRBD1,many,TRBV6-1,TRBJ2-7,TGTGCCAGCAGCCGCGGGCAGGGGGCCTACGAGCAGTACTTC,CASSRGQGAYEQYF
-,-,TRBV20-1,TRBJ1-5,TGCAGTGCTAGTATTGAGGCAGGGGCCAATCAGCCCCAGCATTTT,CSASIEAGANQPQHF